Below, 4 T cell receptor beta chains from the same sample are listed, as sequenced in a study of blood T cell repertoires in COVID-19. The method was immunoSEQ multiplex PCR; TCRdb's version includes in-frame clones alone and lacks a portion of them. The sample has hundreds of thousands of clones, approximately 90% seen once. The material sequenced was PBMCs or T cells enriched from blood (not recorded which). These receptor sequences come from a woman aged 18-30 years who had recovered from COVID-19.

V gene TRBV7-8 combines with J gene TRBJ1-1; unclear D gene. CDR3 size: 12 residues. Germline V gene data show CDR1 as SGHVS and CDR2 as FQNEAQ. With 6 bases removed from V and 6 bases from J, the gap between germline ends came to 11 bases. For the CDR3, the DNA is TGTGCCAGCAGACCCCGAGGATCTGAAGCTTTCTTT. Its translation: CASRPRGSEAFF. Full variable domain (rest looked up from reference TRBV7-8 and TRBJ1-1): GAGVSQSPRYKVAKRGQDVALRCDPISGHVSLFWYQQALGQGPEFLTYFQNEAQLDKSGLPSDRFFAERPEGSVSTLKIQRTQQEDSAVYLCASRPRGSEAFFGQGTRLTVV.

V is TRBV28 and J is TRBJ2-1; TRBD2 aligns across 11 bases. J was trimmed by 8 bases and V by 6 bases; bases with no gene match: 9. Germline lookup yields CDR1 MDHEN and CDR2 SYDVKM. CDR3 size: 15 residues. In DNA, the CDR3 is TGTGCCAGCAGGACCTATAGCGGGAGGGGTTATGAGCAGTTCTTC. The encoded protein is CASRTYSGRGYEQFF.

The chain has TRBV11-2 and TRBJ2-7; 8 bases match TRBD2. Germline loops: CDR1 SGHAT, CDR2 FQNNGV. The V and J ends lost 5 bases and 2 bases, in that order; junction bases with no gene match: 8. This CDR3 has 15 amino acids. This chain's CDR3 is CASSPPGLGAYEQYF. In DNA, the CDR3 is TGTGCCAGCAGCCCACCGGGACTAGGGGCCTACGAGCAGTACTTC.

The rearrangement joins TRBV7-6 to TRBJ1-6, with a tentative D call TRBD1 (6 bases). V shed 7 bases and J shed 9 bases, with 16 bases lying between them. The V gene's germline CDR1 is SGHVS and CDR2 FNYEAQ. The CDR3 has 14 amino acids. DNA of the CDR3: TGTGCCAGCATCCATACAGGGTATGGTTCACCCCTCCACTTT. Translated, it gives CASIHTGYGSPLHF.